This entry lists 6 T cell receptor beta chains sequenced from one sample in a study of blood T cell repertoires in COVID-19 (dated by TCRdb to the early 2020s). The protocol used for the library was the immunoSEQ multiplex PCR assay. The clones in this table, taken by TCRdb from immuneACCESS, are in-frame only. Not every clone is retained; where verified, under half of the shortfall comes from an unresolved V gene, and the cause of the rest is unknown. Recorded for this sample are tens of thousands of clones; about 94% of them occurred a single time. Clones ranked in the top ten supply around 4% of the sample. Sample: peripheral blood. The receptors derive from a human donor with active COVID-19. The donor label of this sample is uncertain.

The chain recombines TRBV5-1 with TRBJ2-5, with 13 bases matching TRBD2. This CDR3 is 17 amino acids long. Germline values: CDR1 SGHRS, CDR2 YFSETQ. The ends lost 3 bases at V and 5 bases at J; junction bases unmatched: 10. CDR3 residues: CASSSGLAGADGETQYF. The CDR3 nucleotides read TGCGCCAGCAGCTCCGGACTAGCGGGGGCGGATGGGGAGACCCAGTACTTC.

The chain joins TRBV5-1 to TRBJ2-1; weak D call: TRBD2 (6 bases). Trimming removed 2 bases from V and 6 bases from J, with 9 bases in between. Germline loops: CDR1 SGHRS, CDR2 YFSETQ. This CDR3 comprises 13 residues. This chain's CDR3 is CASSFFGGNEQFF. DNA for the CDR3: TGCGCCAGCAGCTTTTTCGGGGGCAATGAGCAGTTCTTC.

V usage is TRBV29-1 and J usage is TRBJ2-3; D might be TRBD2 (5 bases). This CDR3 is built from 16 residues. In germline, CDR1 is SQVTM, CDR2 ANQGSEA. Trimming cost V 0 bases and J 1 base, with 14 bases left between them. The CDR3 loop reads CSVEDLEAEGTDTQYF. In DNA, the CDR3 is TGCAGCGTTGAAGATCTAGAAGCGGAGGGCACAGATACGCAGTATTTT.

The chain joins TRBV5-8 to TRBJ1-3; D remains unclear. V was cut by 1 base and J by 2 bases, with 7 bases left in between. This CDR3 is 14 amino acids long. Looked up from germline, CDR1 is SGHTS and CDR2 is YDEGEE. CDR3 protein: CASSLRVAGNTIYF. DNA for the CDR3: TGTGCCAGCAGCTTGCGGGTTGCTGGAAACACCATATATTTT.

This chain links TRBV11-2 with TRBJ1-1; no reliable D call. This CDR3 comprises 15 residues. In germline, CDR1 is SGHAT, CDR2 FQNNGV. Trimming removed 3 bases at V and 4 bases at J, with 15 bases between. CDR3 DNA sequence: TGTGCCAGCAGCTTTATCCCCCAGTCGGGCACTGAAGCTTTCTTT. It translates to CASSFIPQSGTEAFF. Combining the CDR3 with reference TRBV11-2 and TRBJ1-1 gives the whole variable domain EAGVAQSPRYKIIEKRQSVAFWCNPISGHATLYWYQQILGQGPKLLIQFQNNGVVDDSQLPKDRFSAERLKGVDSTLKIQPAKLEDSAVYLCASSFIPQSGTEAFFGQGTRLTVV.

V and J are TRBV12-3 or TRBV12-4 and TRBJ2-1; perhaps TRBD2 as D (5 bases). CDR3 length: 12 residues. Trimming pared 6 bases from V and 7 bases from J, leaving 10 bases between. CDR3 sequence reads: CASRSERNEQFF. The CDR3 bases are TGTGCCAGCAGATCCGAGCGGAATGAGCAGTTCTTC.